One T cell receptor beta chain is described in this entry. Its antigen is unknown. The sample is drawn from a study of T cell clonotyping in hematopoietic cell transplantation. Sequencing used immunoSEQ multiplex PCR; TCRdb keeps in-frame clones, though not all of them. The data hold 7,000 to 8,500 clones, with approximately 96% observed a single time. There are 14 residues in the CDR3. The germline CDR1 and CDR2 sequences are SGHTS and YDEGEE. Trimming stripped 5 bases from V and 8 bases from J, with 19 bases between. Study results and limitations: After transplant, recipient diversity fell while pathologically expanded clonotypes grew through day 180.

Here the sequenced sample was PBMCs, taken 30 days after allogeneic stem cell transplant. The genes are TRBV5-8 and TRBJ1-2; possibly TRBD1 for D (5 bases). The source of this sequence is a male patient in his 40s who had an allogeneic stem cell transplant from a related donor, so the T cells may come from the graft donor. Some clones in this sample may be carry-over from other donors' samples. The CDR3 loop reads CASSRAGQGGGYTF. The CDR3 bases are TGTGCCAGCAGTCGCGCAGGGCAGGGTGGAGGCTACACCTTC.